This T cell receptor (beta chain) was profiled in a study of T-cell reconstitution after alpha-beta-depleted transplantation in children. This clonotype was counted only a few times. Molecular barcoding with unique molecular identifiers was used for the TCRbeta library. TCRdb called the PCR reads again in MiXCR, with one record for every CDR3 protein. The sample has some 600,000 distinct CDR3 sequences; roughly 13% are singletons. This clonotype was sampled from a male patient aged 10-17 years who had a stem cell transplant for acute myeloid leukemia, so the T cells may come from the graft donor. The sequencing here drew on PBMCs, mostly from graft donor cells, taken 360 days after TCRalphabeta/CD19-depleted stem cell transplant.

The CDR3 coding sequence is TGTGCCAGCAGTTACCCGTCAGTGTCAGGGGCCTCCCCCCACACTGAAGCTTTCTTT. This gives the protein CASSYPSVSGASPHTEAFF. The chain carries TRBV6-2 or TRBV6-3 and TRBJ1-1; possible D gene TRBD1, 6 bases. The germline gives CDR1 MNHEY, CDR2 SVGEGT. V was pared by 2 bases and J by 3 bases, with 25 bases between. This CDR3 region has 19 residues.